One sample yielded the 15 T cell receptor beta chains listed below, sequenced in a study of blood T cell repertoires in COVID-19 (dated by TCRdb to about 2020). Libraries were built with the immunoSEQ multiplex PCR assay. Here the immuneACCESS table is served through TCRdb, limited to in-frame sequences with V and J called. Missing clones are a known gap in these copies; in checked studies unresolved V genes cover under half, and the rest lacks a known reason. For this sample the table gives around 250,000 clones, of which just over 85% were detected only once. The leading ten clones occupy about 2.2% of the sample. The sequenced sample consisted of peripheral blood. The source of these receptors is a man aged 30 to 45 who had recovered from COVID-19.

Only one count was recorded for this clone. This chain uses TRBV4-2 with TRBJ2-3, with 9 nucleotides matching TRBD1. This CDR3 comprises 15 residues. The V gene end was trimmed by 1 base and the J gene end by 2 bases; junction bases not matched to a gene: 1. Germline V lookup: CDR1 LGHNA, CDR2 YNFKEQ. The CDR3 loop reads CASSQGTGVTDTQYF. The CDR3 DNA reads as TGTGCCAGCAGCCAAGGGACAGGGGTCACAGATACGCAGTATTTT.

The rearrangement links TRBV12-5 to TRBJ1-2; D perhaps matches TRBD1 (6 bases). Germline CDR1 and CDR2: LGHNT and FRNRAP. V lost 2 bases to trimming and J lost 8 bases, with 15 bases between them. The CDR3 length is 14 residues. CDR3 sequence: CASGLPTTGWGYTF. As DNA, the CDR3 is TGTGCTAGTGGTTTGCCCACCACAGGGTGGGGCTACACCTTC.

The chain has TRBV15 and TRBJ1-1; D is unclear. The CDR3 is 16 residues long. Germline V gene sequence: CDR1 LNHNV, CDR2 YYDKDF (reference sequence). Trimming cost V 0 bases and J 4 bases, with 15 bases left between them. CDR3 loop: CATSRDSRRVSTEAFF. CDR3 bases: TGTGCCACCAGCAGAGATTCGCGCCGAGTGTCCACTGAAGCTTTCTTT.

The rearrangement joins TRBV5-8 to TRBJ2-1; no clear D gene. The CDR3 consists of 15 residues. The V end was cut by 4 bases, the J end by 0 bases, with 11 bases between. CDR1 and CDR2 from the germline V gene are SGHTS and YDEGEE. The CDR3 DNA is TGTGCCAGCAGCGAGCGCGGTAGCTCCTACAATGAGCAGTTCTTC. Protein: CASSERGSSYNEQFF.

The rearrangement uses TRBV6-1 and TRBJ2-7; 10 positions agree with TRBD1. The CDR3 consists of 22 residues. Germline CDR1 and CDR2: MNHNS and SASEGT. After removal of 2 bases from V and 1 base from J, the junction contained 23 bases not matched to a gene. The CDR3 sequence: CASSEYVYPWGTGTGVSYEQYF. DNA for the CDR3: TGTGCCAGCAGTGAATACGTATATCCGTGGGGAACCGGGACAGGGGTTTCCTACGAGCAGTACTTC.

The chain joins TRBV19 to TRBJ1-1; D is uncertain. Trimming stripped 4 bases from V and 3 bases from J, with 6 bases between. The CDR3 has 12 amino acids. The V gene's germline CDR1 is LNHDA and CDR2 SQIVND (reference sequence). The CDR3 nucleotides read TGTGCCAGTAGTAACCCAGACACTGAAGCTTTCTTT. This gives the protein CASSNPDTEAFF.

The chain has TRBV3-1 (or the pseudogene TRBV3-2) and TRBJ2-2; tentatively, D is TRBD2 (7 bases). V lost 7 bases, J lost 5 bases, and 23 bases lay in between. CDR1 and CDR2 from the germline V gene are LGHDT and YNNKEL (reference sequence). This CDR3 has 17 residues. The CDR3 region is CASTTYEAGARTGELFF. CDR3 DNA sequence: TGTGCCAGCACCACGTACGAGGCGGGGGCGCGGACCGGGGAGCTGTTTTTT.

V is TRBV27 and J is TRBJ1-4; TRBD1 aligns across 9 bases. The CDR3 is 15 amino acids. Trimming cost V 6 bases and J 8 bases; bases outside gene matches: 10. Germline values: CDR1 MNHEY, CDR2 SMNVEV (reference sequence). CDR3 amino acids: CASSPTGGVREKLFF. CDR3 bases: TGTGCCAGCAGCCCCACAGGGGGCGTACGGGAAAAACTGTTTTTT. Filled out from reference TRBV27 and TRBJ1-4, the complete variable domain reads EAQVTQNPRYLITVTGKKLTVTCSQNMNHEYMSWYRQDPGLGLRQIYYSMNVEVTDKGDVPEGYKVSRKEKRNFPLILESPSPNQTSLYFCASSPTGGVREKLFFGSGTQLSVL.

V and J are TRBV7-9 and TRBJ1-1; D uncertain. V gave up 5 bases and J gave up 7 bases, with 8 bases separating them. The CDR3 is 11 amino acids. CDR1 and CDR2 from the germline V gene are SEHNR and FQNEAQ (reference sequence). CDR3 DNA sequence: TGTGCCAGCAGCCTCGGGTATGAAGCTTTCTTT. Translated: CASSLGYEAFF. Filled out from reference TRBV7-9 and TRBJ1-1, the complete variable domain reads DTGVSQNPRHKITKRGQNVTFRCDPISEHNRLYWYRQTLGQGPEFLTYFQNEAQLEKSRLLSDRFSAERPKGSFSTLEIQRTEQGDSAMYLCASSLGYEAFFGQGTRLTVV.

The chain couples TRBV19 to TRBJ1-3; a possible D gene is TRBD1 (6 bases). The germline V gene has CDR1 LNHDA and CDR2 SQIVND (reference sequence). Trimming removed 7 bases from V and 7 bases from J, with 23 bases in between. The CDR3 has 16 residues. The DNA of the CDR3 is TGTGCCAGTACCCCGACAGGTTCTGGTTGGTCGAACACCATATATTTT. It translates to CASTPTGSGWSNTIYF.

For this clone: The sample contains more than one DNA sequence encoding this CDR3. This chain connects TRBV5-1 to TRBJ1-2, with D possibly TRBD1 on 5 matching bases. Germline CDR1 SGHRS, CDR2 YFSETQ. There are 13 residues in the CDR3. V was clipped by 0 bases and J by 6 bases, with 9 bases between them. The CDR3: CASSLGQGDGYTF. The CDR3 DNA follows: TGCGCCAGCAGCTTGGGGCAGGGTGATGGCTACACCTTC.

The genes are TRBV4-1 and TRBJ1-5; 9 bases fit TRBD1. The trim removed 0 bases at V and 2 bases at J, leaving 2 bases unmatched. The CDR3 totals 16 residues. The germline CDR1 and CDR2 sequences are MGHRA and YSYEKL. CDR3 coding DNA: TGCGCCAGCAGCCAAGAACGGGACAGGGGCAATCAGCCCCAGCATTTT. Protein product: CASSQERDRGNQPQHF.

V and J are TRBV5-1 and TRBJ2-1; 14 bases line up with TRBD2. The CDR3 runs to 19 residues. Trimming removed 3 bases from V and 0 bases from J; junction bases left unmatched: 8. The V gene's germline CDR1 is SGHRS and CDR2 YFSETQ. Here the CDR3 reads CASSSSGLAGASSYNEQFF. The CDR3 DNA sequence: TGCGCCAGCAGCTCTTCGGGACTAGCGGGGGCAAGCTCCTACAATGAGCAGTTCTTC.

The rearrangement joins TRBV14 to TRBJ1-3; D possibly corresponds to TRBD1 (5 bases). The V gene lost 1 base and the J gene lost 3 bases, with 7 bases spanning the gap. CDR1 is SGHDN and CDR2 is FVKESK in the germline V gene. The CDR3 runs 14 residues. This chain's CDR3 is CASSQVQGGNTIYF. Here the CDR3 DNA reads TGTGCCAGCAGCCAAGTGCAGGGTGGAAACACCATATATTTT.

This clone was found a few times. The chain uses TRBV12-3 or TRBV12-4 and TRBJ1-6, with 8 bases identical to TRBD1. This CDR3 is 13 amino acids long. With 5 bases clipped from V and 14 bases from J, the junction kept 8 bases outside the gene matches. The CDR3 DNA sequence: TGTGCCAGCAGTGGACAGGGTCGTGTAACCCTCCACTTT. Translation: CASSGQGRVTLHF.